The 24 T cell receptor beta chains reported below all come from one sample, sequenced in a study of T cell changes during pregnancy in multiple sclerosis. TCRdb keeps only in-frame clones here, not all; method: immunoSEQ multiplex PCR. Among 100,000 or so clones, 94% were seen once, and the ten largest hold less than 2.5%. The material was peripheral blood, obtained in the third trimester of pregnancy. Source of these receptors: a female donor with multiple sclerosis, enrolled in a pregnancy study.

In regard to this clone: Other nucleotide sequences from this sample produce the same CDR3. CDR3 bases: TGTGCCAGCAGCGTGATAGCGGGAGAGGGAAATGAGCAGTTCTTC. Translating gives CASSVIAGEGNEQFF. The genes are TRBV9 and TRBJ2-1; 9 nucleotides match TRBD2. J gave up 7 bases and V 2 bases, and 7 bases lay outside the gene matches. The CDR3 covers 15 residues. Germline lookup yields CDR1 SGDLS and CDR2 YYNGEE.

The chain recombines TRBV7-8 with TRBJ2-7; 13 bases align to TRBD2. Germline CDR1 and CDR2: SGHVS and FQNEAQ. This CDR3 region has 17 residues. J was trimmed by 9 bases and V by 5 bases; bases with no gene match: 16. The CDR3 DNA is TGTGCCAGCAGCCCACACCCAAGGACTAGCGGGAGAGTCGGGCAGTACTTC. Protein: CASSPHPRTSGRVGQYF.

The chain carries TRBV19 and TRBJ2-7; TRBD1 might be the D (6 bases). The germline CDR1 and CDR2 sequences are LNHDA and SQIVND (reference sequence). The CDR3 totals 15 residues. Between the trimmed V and J ends, which lost 3 bases and 2 bases, there was a span of 14 bases. The CDR3 DNA follows: TGTGCCAGTAGTATTCGTGCAGGGGACGCCTACGAGCAGTACTTC. Protein sequence: CASSIRAGDAYEQYF.

The genes are TRBV29-1 and TRBJ1-2; TRBD1 matches at 9 bases. The length of the CDR3 is 11 residues. Unmatched junction bases numbered 2, after V lost 7 bases and J lost 5 bases. Per the germline V gene, CDR1 is SQVTM and CDR2 is ANQGSEA. The CDR3 region is CSADRGYGYTF. DNA for the CDR3: TGCAGCGCGGACAGGGGATATGGCTACACCTTC.

The chain employs TRBV4-2 and TRBJ2-6; D gene unclear. The CDR3 is made up of 16 amino acids. Trimming took off 0 bases at V and 0 bases at J, with 6 bases between the two ends. Germline CDR1 reads LGHNA; CDR2 reads YNFKEQ. CDR3 sequence (DNA): TGTGCCAGCAGCCAAGATCTCGTCTCTGGGGCCAACGTCCTGACTTTC. This gives the protein CASSQDLVSGANVLTF.

The chain employs TRBV30 and TRBJ2-3; a weak D match, TRBD2 (6 bases). Trimming removed 3 bases at V and 0 bases at J, with 10 bases between. This CDR3 is 14 amino acids long. Germline values: CDR1 GTSNPN, CDR2 SVGIG (reference sequence). This CDR3 is CAWRIGTSTDTQYF. The CDR3 DNA reads as TGTGCCTGGAGAATAGGGACTAGCACAGATACGCAGTATTTT.

The chain carries TRBV5-4 and TRBJ2-5, with TRBD2 matching over 10 bases. The CDR3 length is 17 residues. V was clipped by 0 bases and J by 4 bases; unmatched bases: 9. The germline V gene encodes CDR1 SGHNT and CDR2 YYREEE (reference sequence). The DNA of the CDR3 is TGTGCCAGCAGCTTGGGACTAGCGGGCCCCCAGGGAGAGACCCAGTACTTC. Translated, it gives CASSLGLAGPQGETQYF.

V and J are TRBV7-2 and TRBJ2-1, with 11 bases that match TRBD2. CDR3 size: 15 residues. Germline CDR1 SGHTA, CDR2 FQGNSA. After removal of 5 bases from V and 3 bases from J, the junction contained 3 bases not matched to a gene. CDR3 in amino acids: CASSHGTSGYNEQFF. The CDR3 DNA is TGTGCCAGCAGCCACGGGACTAGCGGCTACAATGAGCAGTTCTTC. The full variable domain, rest sourced from reference TRBV7-2 and TRBJ2-1, is GAGVSQSPSNKVTEKGKDVELRCDPISGHTALYWYRQSLGQGLEFLIYFQGNSAPDKSGLPSDRFSAERTGGSVSTLTIQRTQQEDSAVYLCASSHGTSGYNEQFFGPGTRLTVL.

This chain joins TRBV9 and TRBJ2-1; 7 bases match TRBD2. The V gene end was trimmed by 4 bases and the J gene end by 6 bases; junction bases not matched to a gene: 13. The CDR3 runs to 16 residues. Germline CDR1 and CDR2: SGDLS and YYNGEE. In nucleotides, the CDR3 is TGTGCCAGCAGCCTCTGGGGAGCGGGAATTGTCAATGAGCAGTTCTTC. Its translation: CASSLWGAGIVNEQFF.

In regard to this clone: Additional DNA sequences in this sample encode the identical CDR3. The V gene is TRBV30, the J gene TRBJ1-3; D is perhaps TRBD1 (6 bases). In germline, CDR1 is GTSNPN, CDR2 SVGIG (reference sequence). V gave up 4 bases and J gave up 0 bases, with 13 bases separating them. The CDR3 is 15 residues long. The CDR3: CAWTGGASSGNTIYF. CDR3 bases: TGTGCCTGGACGGGGGGCGCTAGCTCTGGAAACACCATATATTTT.

This clone was detected once. The chain is built from TRBV5-1 and TRBJ1-1, with D possibly matching TRBD1 (5 bases). The ends were cut back, 0 bases at V and 0 bases at J, with 9 bases in the middle. CDR1 and CDR2 (germline): SGHRS, YFSETQ. CDR3 size: 15 residues. The CDR3 coding sequence is TGCGCCAGCAGCTTGGGGGCAGGGCTGAACACTGAAGCTTTCTTT. Translated, it gives CASSLGAGLNTEAFF.

V gene TRBV13 combines with J gene TRBJ1-1, with a weak D call TRBD1 (6 bases). With 5 bases removed from V and 1 base from J, the gap between germline ends came to 17 bases. CDR1 is PRHDT, CDR2 FYEKMQ, per germline (reference sequence). The CDR3 contains 16 residues. This chain's CDR3 is CASSAEQGPTNTEAFF. DNA of the CDR3: TGTGCCAGCAGCGCCGAACAGGGACCCACGAACACTGAAGCTTTCTTT.

The chain is built from TRBV2 and TRBJ2-7; possible D gene TRBD1, 5 bases. Looked up from germline, CDR1 is SNHLY and CDR2 is FYNNEI. V gave up 5 bases and J gave up 2 bases, with 13 bases separating them. The CDR3 consists of 14 residues. The CDR3 loop is CASSNRQGPYEQYF. Written as DNA, the CDR3 is TGTGCCAGCAGTAATAGGCAGGGTCCCTACGAGCAGTACTTC.

V is TRBV9 and J is TRBJ2-7; TRBD1 aligns across 9 bases. Trimming at V came to 0 bases and at J to 4 bases, leaving 5 bases not matched to a gene. The germline CDR1 and CDR2 sequences are SGDLS and YYNGEE. This CDR3 region has 15 residues. CDR3 bases: TGTGCCAGCAGCGTAGCTTGGACAGGGGATTACGAGCAGTACTTC. Translated, it gives CASSVAWTGDYEQYF.

This clone was seen once. This sequence joins TRBV6-6 and TRBJ2-5; D unclear. The ends were cut back, 7 bases at V and 0 bases at J, with 12 bases in the middle. The CDR3 loop spans 14 amino acids. Germline values: CDR1 MNHNY, CDR2 SVGAGI (reference sequence). The CDR3 DNA sequence: TGTGCCAGCAAGAAATGGCAGAACCAAGAGACCCAGTACTTC. Encoded protein: CASKKWQNQETQYF.

This clone was found once. The rearrangement links TRBV19 to TRBJ2-3; possible D gene TRBD2, 6 bases. The CDR3 is 14 residues long. From germline, CDR1 is LNHDA and CDR2 SQIVND (reference sequence). V was shortened by 6 bases and J by 4 bases, with 14 bases between the two germline ends. CDR3 sequence reads: CASRGLSLADTQYF. The CDR3 DNA reads as TGTGCCAGTAGGGGACTTTCCTTGGCAGATACGCAGTATTTT.

This chain uses TRBV2 with TRBJ1-2; tentatively, D is TRBD1 (5 bases). CDR1 is SNHLY, CDR2 FYNNEI, per germline. Trimming took off 6 bases at V and 5 bases at J, with 13 bases between the two ends. CDR3 length: 13 amino acids. The CDR3 loop is CASRAGDSYGYTF. CDR3 sequence (DNA): TGTGCCAGCAGGGCGGGGGACTCGTATGGCTACACCTTC.

This chain links TRBV7-9 with TRBJ2-1, with 8 nucleotides matching TRBD2. Germline CDR1 reads SEHNR; CDR2 reads FQNEAQ (reference sequence). The CDR3 totals 16 residues. With V trimmed by 5 bases and J by 5 bases, 11 bases remained unmatched. CDR3 region: CASSGRAGARDNEQFF. The CDR3 region has the DNA TGTGCCAGCAGCGGAAGAGCGGGAGCTCGGGACAATGAGCAGTTCTTC.

The CDR3 bases are TGTGCCAGCAGTTACTCGGCAGGGTTCGAGCAGTACTTC. Amino acid sequence: CASSYSAGFEQYF. The genes are TRBV6-5 and TRBJ2-7, with D tentatively TRBD1 (5 bases). CDR3 size: 13 residues. Trimming stripped 0 bases from V and 6 bases from J, with 9 bases between. Germline loops: CDR1 MNHEY, CDR2 SVGAGI.

V is TRBV2 and J is TRBJ2-6, with D perhaps TRBD2 (5 bases). The CDR3 spans 16 residues. CDR1 and CDR2 (germline): SNHLY, FYNNEI. The V and J ends lost 9 bases and 0 bases respectively, with 15 bases between them. Written as DNA, the CDR3 is TGTGCCAGACAACTAGGAGCGAACTCTGGGGCCAACGTCCTGACTTTC. Translated, it gives CARQLGANSGANVLTF. The variable domain in full, with the rest retrieved from reference TRBV2 and TRBJ2-6, is EPEVTQTPSHQVTQMGQEVILRCVPISNHLYFYWYRQILGQKVEFLVSFYNNEISEKSEIFDDQFSVERPDGSNFTLKIRSTKLEDSAMYFCARQLGANSGANVLTFGAGSRLTVL.

V usage is TRBV13 and J usage is TRBJ2-1; the D is unclear. V was cut by 5 bases and J by 4 bases, with 21 bases left in between. Germline V CDR1 and CDR2: PRHDT, FYEKMQ (reference sequence). The CDR3 runs to 17 residues. The CDR3 coding sequence is TGTGCCAGCAGCCTTACCAGGTCGGCGTTCCCGTACAATGAGCAGTTCTTC. Translated: CASSLTRSAFPYNEQFF. Combining the CDR3 with reference TRBV13 and TRBJ2-1 gives the whole variable domain AAGVIQSPRHLIKEKRETATLKCYPIPRHDTVYWYQQGPGQDPQFLISFYEKMQSDKGSIPDRFSAQQFSDYHSELNMSSLELGDSALYFCASSLTRSAFPYNEQFFGPGTRLTVL.

The chain has TRBV7-3 and TRBJ1-1; the D gene is possibly TRBD1 (5 bases). CDR3 length: 13 residues. V was shortened by 2 bases and J by 1 base, with 5 bases between the two germline ends. Germline values: CDR1 SGHTA, CDR2 FQGTGA. In DNA, the CDR3 is TGTGCCAGCAGCTTAGGGGCGAACACTGAAGCTTTCTTT. Encoded protein: CASSLGANTEAFF.

The J gene is TRBJ2-7, the V gene TRBV5-1; D unresolved. The CDR3 covers 14 residues. Trimming removed 0 bases at V and 3 bases at J, with 10 bases between. From germline, CDR1 is SGHRS and CDR2 YFSETQ. In nucleotides, the CDR3 is TGCGCCAGCAGCTTGGGATTGGGCATCTACGAGCAGTACTTC. It specifies CASSLGLGIYEQYF.

The rearrangement links TRBV5-1 to TRBJ2-5; 7 positions agree with TRBD2. Germline-derived CDR1 and CDR2 are SGHRS and YFSETQ. The ends lost 6 bases at V and 4 bases at J; junction bases unmatched: 12. The CDR3 covers 15 residues. CDR3 amino acids: CASNLQAGPPETQYF. As DNA, the CDR3 is TGCGCCAGCAACTTACAAGCGGGGCCTCCAGAGACCCAGTACTTC.